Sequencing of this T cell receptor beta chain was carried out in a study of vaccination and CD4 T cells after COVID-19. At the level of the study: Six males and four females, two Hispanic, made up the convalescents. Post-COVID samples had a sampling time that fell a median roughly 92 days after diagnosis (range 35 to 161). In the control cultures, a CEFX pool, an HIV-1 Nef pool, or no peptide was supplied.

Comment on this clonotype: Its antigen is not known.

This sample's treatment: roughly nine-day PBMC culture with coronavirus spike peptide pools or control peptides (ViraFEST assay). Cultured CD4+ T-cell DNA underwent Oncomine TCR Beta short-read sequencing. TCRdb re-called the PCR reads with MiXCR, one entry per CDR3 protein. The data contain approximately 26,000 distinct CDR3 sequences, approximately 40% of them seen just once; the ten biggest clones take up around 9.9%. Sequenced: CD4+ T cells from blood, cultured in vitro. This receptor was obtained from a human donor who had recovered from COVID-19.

The CDR3 is CAIRGTGTSGSFYEQYF. CDR3 coding DNA: TGTGCCATCAGGGGAACCGGGACTAGCGGGAGTTTTTACGAGCAGTACTTC. J is TRBJ2-7 and V is TRBV10-3; 14 nucleotides align to TRBD2. The CDR3 length is 17 residues. The germline gives CDR1 ENHRY, CDR2 SYGVKD. J was trimmed by 4 bases and V by 6 bases; bases with no gene match: 11.